What follows are 27 T cell receptor beta chains derived from one specimen sequenced in a study of beta chain features in type 1 diabetes (dated by TCRdb to the late 2010s). No antigens are known for them. Summary of the overall study and its limitations: In all four CD4+ subsets, TCRB CDR3 length was moderately but significantly shorter in type 1 diabetes patients.

Receptor amplification or capture employed the immunoSEQ multiplex PCR assay. The entire isolated RNA was reverse transcribed using the High Capacity cDNA Reverse Transcription Kit, and thus expressed TCRB transcripts were sequenced. The table was pulled from immuneACCESS by TCRdb, which kept in-frame rearrangements only. Such tables lose some clones; where checked, under half of the loss comes from unresolved V genes, and the rest has no known cause. The sample yields 35,000 to 45,000 clones; around 63% were counted once. Together, the top ten hold about 1.7% of the sample. Sequencing input: Tregs from blood. Explained via the paper, the cell subset or site label denotes: regulatory CD4+ T cells. Receptors were obtained from a man aged 30 to 45 with type 1 diabetes. Some clones in this sample may be carry-over from other donors' samples.

This chain uses TRBV29-1 with TRBJ2-7; 7 bases are shared with TRBD2. This CDR3 is 13 amino acids long. The V segment lost 4 bases and the J segment 5 bases; nucleotides outside the gene matches: 8. CDR1 is SQVTM, CDR2 ANQGSEA, per germline. In DNA, the CDR3 is TGCAGCGTTGTGGGGGGGGGTATCAACGAGCAGTACTTC. It encodes CSVVGGGINEQYF.

This chain joins TRBV2 and TRBJ1-1, with no clear D. The germline V gene has CDR1 SNHLY and CDR2 FYNNEI. The CDR3 is made up of 13 amino acids. Trimming removed 6 bases at V and 4 bases at J, with 12 bases between. The CDR3 coding sequence is TGTGCCAGCAGCGGACTAGCCCTCACTGAAGCTTTCTTT. The encoded protein is CASSGLALTEAFF. The variable domain in full, completed from reference TRBV2 and TRBJ1-1, reads EPEVTQTPSHQVTQMGQEVILRCVPISNHLYFYWYRQILGQKVEFLVSFYNNEISEKSEIFDDQFSVERPDGSNFTLKIRSTKLEDSAMYFCASSGLALTEAFFGQGTRLTVV.

The chain uses TRBV30 and TRBJ2-1; D possibly corresponds to TRBD2 (7 bases). The CDR3 runs to 13 residues. From germline, CDR1 is GTSNPN and CDR2 SVGIG (reference sequence). V was shortened by 7 bases and J by 9 bases, with 19 bases between the two germline ends. The CDR3 protein is CAYEGGRLGEQFF. The CDR3 coding sequence is TGTGCCTATGAGGGGGGGCGTTTGGGTGAGCAGTTCTTC.

This clone appeared once. The chain couples TRBV5-1 to TRBJ1-1, with a weak D call TRBD1 (5 bases). V was cut by 4 bases and J by 1 base, with 8 bases left in between. Germline CDR1 is SGHRS and CDR2 is YFSETQ. This CDR3 spans 13 amino acids. The CDR3 coding sequence is TGCGCCAGCAGCACACAGGAGAACACTGAAGCTTTCTTT. As protein: CASSTQENTEAFF. The full variable domain, with the rest looked up from reference TRBV5-1 and TRBJ1-1, is KAGVTQTPRYLIKTRGQQVTLSCSPISGHRSVSWYQQTPGQGLQFLFEYFSETQRNKGNFPGRFSGRQFSNSRSEMNVSTLELGDSALYLCASSTQENTEAFFGQGTRLTVV.

The V and J genes are TRBV6-6 and TRBJ2-7, with D possibly TRBD2 on 5 matching bases. The CDR3 loop spans 13 amino acids. V was shortened by 4 bases and J by 2 bases, with 9 bases between the two germline ends. Germline V gene sequence: CDR1 MNHNY, CDR2 SVGAGI (reference sequence). This CDR3 is CASSFGNTYEQYF. The CDR3 nucleotides are TGTGCCAGCAGTTTCGGGAATACCTACGAGCAGTACTTC.

This clone was seen a handful of times. The chain uses TRBV5-1 and TRBJ2-2; possible D gene TRBD2, 5 bases. V lost 3 bases to trimming and J lost 4 bases, with 13 bases between them. Per the germline V gene, CDR1 is SGHRS and CDR2 is YFSETQ. This CDR3 is 15 amino acids long. The CDR3 nucleotides are TGCGCCAGCAGCTCCTCCCGGGGTTCCACCGGGGAGCTGTTTTTT. It specifies CASSSSRGSTGELFF.

The chain has TRBV5-1 and TRBJ1-1; TRBD1 might be the D (5 bases). This CDR3 has 14 residues. The germline gives CDR1 SGHRS, CDR2 YFSETQ. Trimming pared 0 bases from V and 7 bases from J, leaving 13 bases between. CDR3 sequence reads: CASSLVGAEREAFF. As DNA, the CDR3 is TGCGCCAGCAGCTTGGTTGGGGCGGAACGTGAAGCTTTCTTT.

This clone was picked up a small number of times. CDR3 bases: TGTGCCAGCAGCTTGGGACAGTTCACTGAAGCTTTCTTT. Protein: CASSLGQFTEAFF. This chain links TRBV7-2 with TRBJ1-1; 7 bases fit TRBD1. The CDR3 sequence is 13 residues long. With 3 bases clipped from V and 4 bases from J, the junction kept 2 bases outside the gene matches. The germline V gene encodes CDR1 SGHTA and CDR2 FQGNSA.

This clone has just a few counts. The chain joins TRBV7-9 to TRBJ2-2, with 8 nucleotides matching TRBD2. The trim removed 7 bases at V and 3 bases at J, leaving 4 bases unmatched. The CDR3 loop spans 14 amino acids. Germline-derived CDR1 and CDR2 are SEHNR and FQNEAQ (reference sequence). The chain's CDR3 is CASTSGGDTGELFF. The CDR3 region has the DNA TGTGCCAGCACCTCCGGGGGGGACACCGGGGAGCTGTTTTTT.

The chain uses TRBV11-2 and TRBJ1-5; unclear D gene. Per germline, CDR1 SGHAT and CDR2 FQNNGV. V shed 4 bases and J shed 3 bases, with 13 bases lying between them. The CDR3 length is 15 residues. The CDR3 here is CASSSTGRINQPQHF. The CDR3 coding sequence is TGTGCCAGCAGCTCAACCGGCAGGATCAATCAGCCCCAGCATTTT.

Of note for this clone: Relative to the germline gene, one junction end is altered; a read error may explain this. Additional DNA sequences in this sample encode the identical CDR3. V usage is TRBV4-3 and J usage is TRBJ1-1, with D maybe TRBD1 (5 bases). The CDR3 has 16 residues. Germline loops: CDR1 LGHNA, CDR2 YSLEER. In DNA, the CDR3 is TGCGCCAGCAGCCAGGGCGATGGCAGGGCGAACACTGAAGCCTTCTTT. This encodes CASSQGDGRANTEAFF.

The chain combines TRBV11-2 with TRBJ2-2; 8 nucleotides line up with TRBD1. The CDR3 totals 14 residues. Per the germline V gene, CDR1 is SGHAT and CDR2 is FQNNGV. V gave up 3 bases and J gave up 4 bases; unmatched junction bases: 1. This CDR3 reads CASSFTGGTGELFF. CDR3 DNA: TGTGCCAGCAGCTTTACAGGGGGCACCGGGGAGCTGTTTTTT.

V and J are TRBV18 and TRBJ2-7; TRBD1 agrees at 7 bases. The CDR3 consists of 15 residues. CDR1 KGHSH and CDR2 LQKENI come from the germline V gene. V trimming: 5 bases; J trimming: 2 bases; junction bases outside the gene matches: 9. The CDR3 bases are TGTGCCAGCTCAGCCTCACCCCAGGGGGCCTACGAGCAGTACTTC. Protein sequence: CASSASPQGAYEQYF. The full variable domain, completed using reference TRBV18 and TRBJ2-7, is NAGVMQNPRHLVRRRGQEARLRCSPMKGHSHVYWYRQLPEEGLKFMVYLQKENIIDESGMPKERFSAEFPKEGPSILRIQQVVRGDSAAYFCASSASPQGAYEQYFGPGTRLTVT.

This chain uses TRBV7-2 with TRBJ1-1; D is perhaps TRBD1 (6 bases). The CDR3 consists of 14 residues. Germline loops: CDR1 SGHTA, CDR2 FQGNSA. Trimming left V 5 bases short and J 5 bases short, with 15 bases between. This CDR3 reads CASSVQGLLTEAFF. The CDR3 region has the DNA TGTGCCAGCAGCGTCCAGGGGCTATTGACTGAAGCTTTCTTT.

In this sample, this clone turned up a few times. This rearrangement joins TRBV6-6 to TRBJ2-3; a possible D gene is TRBD2 (7 bases). The CDR3 is 16 amino acids. Deletions cut 0 bases from V and 4 bases from J, with 14 bases between. Germline V gene lookup returns CDR1 MNHNY and CDR2 SVGAGI (reference sequence). CDR3 DNA sequence: TGTGCCAGCAGTTACTCTCGGGGGGCCCATTCAGATACGCAGTATTTT. As protein: CASSYSRGAHSDTQYF.

The chain employs TRBV10-1 and TRBJ2-2; 7 nucleotides match TRBD2. There are 14 residues in the CDR3. The V gene's germline CDR1 is WNHNN and CDR2 SYGVQD (reference sequence). V trimming: 6 bases; J trimming: 6 bases; junction bases outside the gene matches: 7. Here the CDR3 reads CASSYTSVAGELFF. The DNA of the CDR3 is TGCGCCAGCAGCTATACTAGCGTGGCCGGGGAGCTGTTTTTT.

The J gene is TRBJ2-1, the V gene TRBV19, with D possibly matching TRBD2 (5 bases). V was pared by 5 bases and J by 7 bases, with 21 bases between. The CDR3 runs 16 residues. Per the germline V gene, CDR1 is LNHDA and CDR2 is SQIVND (reference sequence). The CDR3, as DNA: TGTGCCAGTAGTGCGTCCCTGGGCTCACGAGGGAATGAGCAGTTCTTC. Protein sequence: CASSASLGSRGNEQFF.

Concerning this clone: Other DNA variants within this sample encode the same CDR3. This chain uses TRBV7-2 with TRBJ1-1; D unclear. The CDR3 extends over 13 amino acids. V lost 4 bases to trimming and J lost 0 bases, with 6 bases between them. The V gene's germline CDR1 is SGHTA and CDR2 FQGNSA. CDR3 protein: CASSSSMNTEAFF. The CDR3 coding sequence is TGTGCCAGCAGCTCCTCTATGAACACTGAAGCTTTCTTT.

The chain couples TRBV6-5 to TRBJ2-7; 8 bases match TRBD2. The CDR3 extends over 16 amino acids. V lost 0 bases and J lost 3; bases outside the gene matches: 7. Germline CDR1 MNHEY, CDR2 SVGAGI. CDR3 sequence: CASSYSAGAWDYEQYF. The DNA of the CDR3 is TGTGCCAGCAGTTACTCAGCGGGGGCATGGGACTACGAGCAGTACTTC.

This clone was seen only once. The chain is built from TRBV7-9 and TRBJ2-1, with D tentatively TRBD1 (6 bases). Trimming stripped 9 bases from V and 3 bases from J, with 9 bases between. Per the germline V gene, CDR1 is SEHNR and CDR2 is FQNEAQ (reference sequence). This CDR3 spans 12 amino acids. This CDR3 is CASRTDYNEQFF. CDR3 DNA: TGTGCCAGTAGGACAGACTACAATGAGCAGTTCTTC.

The chain joins TRBV5-1 to TRBJ1-4, with D uncertain. Trimming removed 4 bases from V and 8 bases from J, with 18 bases in between. Germline values: CDR1 SGHRS, CDR2 YFSETQ. There are 15 residues in the CDR3. The CDR3 spells CASSRAWELGEKLFF. The DNA for the CDR3 is TGCGCCAGCAGCCGTGCGTGGGAGTTAGGGGAAAAACTGTTTTTT.

The chain uses TRBV9 and TRBJ2-3; TRBD2 matches 10 bases. V shed 4 bases, J shed 6 bases, and the junction held 8 bases outside the gene matches. In germline, CDR1 is SGDLS, CDR2 YYNGEE. The CDR3 is 15 amino acids. The CDR3 spells CASSSAERGGDTQYF. CDR3 in DNA: TGTGCCAGCAGCTCGGCGGAGCGGGGGGGCGATACGCAGTATTTT.

The chain is built from TRBV2 and TRBJ2-1; TRBD1 matches 11 bases. V lost 7 bases and J lost 5; bases outside the gene matches: 10. This CDR3 has 16 amino acids. Germline V gives CDR1 SNHLY, CDR2 FYNNEI. CDR3 residues: CASNGDRGSWDNEQFF. In DNA form, the CDR3 reads TGTGCCAGCAATGGGGACAGGGGGTCTTGGGACAATGAGCAGTTCTTC.

The rearrangement joins TRBV6-1 to TRBJ1-3; D is uncertain. Trimming took off 4 bases at V and 4 bases at J, with 11 bases between the two ends. CDR3 length: 14 amino acids. Per germline, CDR1 MNHNS and CDR2 SASEGT. The CDR3 nucleotides read TGTGCCAGCAGTGTTCTACGTGAAGGAAACACCATATATTTT. It codes for CASSVLREGNTIYF.

The chain uses TRBV7-8 and TRBJ1-1, with D tentatively TRBD1 (5 bases). From germline, CDR1 is SGHVS and CDR2 FQNEAQ. The CDR3 length is 13 residues. Trimming cost V 2 bases and J 8 bases, with 12 bases left between them. The CDR3 sequence is CASSLTTDLEAFF. The CDR3 DNA is TGTGCCAGCAGCTTAACGACAGATCTAGAAGCTTTCTTT.

V gene TRBV6-5 combines with J gene TRBJ1-2; TRBD1 matches 7 bases. V trimming: 6 bases; J trimming: 2 bases; junction bases outside the gene matches: 3. The CDR3 runs 13 residues. Germline CDR1 reads MNHEY; CDR2 reads SVGAGI. The CDR3 sequence: CASRLDRNYGYTF. CDR3 DNA: TGTGCCAGCAGGCTGGACAGGAACTATGGCTACACCTTC.

The V and J genes are TRBV19 and TRBJ2-6; TRBD1 matches at 8 bases. This CDR3 region has 15 residues. Trimming at V came to 6 bases and at J to 3 bases, leaving 4 bases not matched to a gene. Germline CDR1 reads LNHDA; CDR2 reads SQIVND (reference sequence). As DNA, the CDR3 is TGTGCCAGTAGCTGGACAGGGCTTGGGGCCAACGTCCTGACTTTC. It specifies CASSWTGLGANVLTF.